These 23 T cell receptor beta chains were sequenced from one sample in a study of HIV-infected patients and healthy controls. cDNA was made from about 510 ng RNA using alpha and beta constant primers. Using multiplexing indices, alpha and beta chain libraries were generated apart by chain-specific third strand synthesis. TCRdb re-derived calls from the 5' RACE reads in MiXCR, one entry per CDR3 protein. The sample lists 3,500 to 4,000 distinct CDR3 sequences, around 30% occurring once. Roughly three months, about 14 weeks, into antiretroviral therapy, follow-up blood was collected. Whole blood was used without fractionation, so all unsorted peripheral T cells were included. The starting material was blood, obtained during antiretroviral therapy. These receptors came from an adult with HIV infection.

The V call is TRBV6-6, the J call TRBJ1-5, with D possibly TRBD1 on 5 matching bases. The CDR3 has 15 residues. Trimming cost V 2 bases and J 3 bases, with 11 bases left between them. Germline values: CDR1 MNHNY, CDR2 SVGAGI (reference sequence). The CDR3 DNA reads TGTGCCAGCAGTTACAAGGGGTCCCACAATCAGCCCCAGCATTTT. Encoded protein: CASSYKGSHNQPQHF.

In this sample, this clonotype turned up many times. This chain links TRBV3-1 with TRBJ2-3, with TRBD2 identical over 10 bases. Per germline, CDR1 LGHDT and CDR2 YNNKEL (reference sequence). V lost 5 bases, J lost 4 bases, and 6 bases stayed unmatched. This CDR3 comprises 15 residues. CDR3 nucleotides: TGTGCCAGCAGCTCCCCGGGACTAGCGCCAGATACGCAGTATTTT. Amino acids: CASSSPGLAPDTQYF.

This clonotype is labeled as medium-sized. V usage is TRBV4-1 and J usage is TRBJ2-7, with D possibly TRBD2 on 6 matching bases. Germline V CDR1 and CDR2: MGHRA, YSYEKL. Trimming stripped 0 bases from V and 3 bases from J, with 12 bases between. This CDR3 region has 15 residues. The CDR3 region is CASSQDQGGDYEQYF. CDR3 coding DNA: TGCGCCAGCAGCCAAGATCAGGGCGGGGACTACGAGCAGTACTTC.

The V gene is TRBV7-9, the J gene TRBJ2-3; 7 bases are a match to TRBD2. J gave up 2 bases and V 10 bases, and 12 bases lay outside the gene matches. The germline CDR1 and CDR2 sequences are SEHNR and FQNEAQ (reference sequence). The CDR3 has 15 residues. The CDR3 DNA follows: TGTGCCACCCTTCGGGCTAGCGGAAACACAGATACGCAGTATTTT. Residues: CATLRASGNTDTQYF. The full variable domain, with the rest looked up from reference TRBV7-9 and TRBJ2-3, is DTGVSQNPRHKITKRGQNVTFRCDPISEHNRLYWYRQTLGQGPEFLTYFQNEAQLEKSRLLSDRFSAERPKGSFSTLEIQRTEQGDSAMYLCATLRASGNTDTQYFGPGTRLTVL.

The chain carries TRBV27 and TRBJ2-1, with D perhaps matching TRBD2 (5 bases). The V end lost 3 bases, the J end lost 9 bases, and 12 bases lay between the germline ends. Germline V gene sequence: CDR1 MNHEY, CDR2 SMNVEV (reference sequence). The CDR3 contains 13 residues. CDR3: CASSFGEPGEQFF. DNA for the CDR3: TGTGCCAGCAGTTTCGGGGAACCGGGTGAGCAGTTCTTC.

This clonotype was observed a handful of times. CDR3: CASSEYRGAGTEAFF. CDR3 nucleotides: TGTGCCAGCAGTGAATACCGGGGGGCCGGCACTGAAGCTTTCTTT. J is TRBJ1-1 and V is TRBV2, with TRBD1 as a possible D gene (6 bases). V lost 2 bases and J lost 4, with 14 bases in between. The germline V gene encodes CDR1 SNHLY and CDR2 FYNNEI. This CDR3 is built from 15 residues.

The genes are TRBV20-1 and TRBJ2-7; D might be TRBD1 (6 bases). V was trimmed by 7 bases and J by 0 bases, leaving 16 bases between them. This CDR3 is built from 14 residues. CDR1 is DFQATT, CDR2 SNEGSKA, per germline (reference sequence). The CDR3 reads CSVLSRDNSYEQYF. The CDR3 region has the DNA TGCAGTGTCCTTTCCCGGGACAACTCCTACGAGCAGTACTTC.

This clonotype was observed a handful of times. The chain couples TRBV11-2 to TRBJ1-1; 11 bases match TRBD1. Germline V gene sequence: CDR1 SGHAT, CDR2 FQNNGV. The J segment lost 5 bases and the V segment lost 4 bases, leaving 3 bases of the junction unmatched. This CDR3 spans 14 amino acids. The DNA for the CDR3 is TGTGCCAGCAGCTGGACAGGGGGCGGGACTGAAGCTTTCTTT. Encoded protein: CASSWTGGGTEAFF.

The chain has TRBV20-1 and TRBJ2-1, with 9 bases fitting TRBD2. This CDR3 has 11 amino acids. In germline, CDR1 is DFQATT, CDR2 SNEGSKA (reference sequence). The junction had 2 bases not matched to a gene; V was cut back by 4 bases and J by 10 bases. The CDR3 here is CSAKTSGEQFF. For the CDR3, the DNA is TGCAGTGCTAAGACTAGCGGAGAGCAGTTCTTC.

This clonotype was seen a handful of times. The V call is TRBV5-1, the J call TRBJ2-5; 7 nucleotides line up with TRBD2. The CDR3 has 14 amino acids. With 4 bases clipped from V and 5 bases from J, the junction kept 8 bases outside the gene matches. Germline V gene data show CDR1 as SGHRS and CDR2 as YFSETQ. The CDR3: CASSGERGGETQYF. The CDR3 DNA sequence: TGCGCCAGCAGCGGCGAGCGGGGTGGCGAGACCCAGTACTTC.

This clonotype was detected only a few times. V gene TRBV7-2 combines with J gene TRBJ2-5; a weak D match, TRBD2 (6 bases). CDR1 is SGHTA and CDR2 is FQGNSA in the germline V gene. The ends were cut back, 0 bases at V and 5 bases at J, with 22 bases in the middle. The CDR3 is made up of 18 amino acids. CDR3 sequence: CASSLAGKPGLGKETQYF. The DNA of the CDR3 is TGTGCCAGCAGCTTAGCGGGGAAACCGGGACTTGGGAAGGAGACCCAGTACTTC.

By share, this clonotype ranks as medium-sized. This rearrangement joins TRBV4-3 to TRBJ2-7; TRBD1 agrees at 10 bases. Germline assignment: CDR1 LGHNA and CDR2 YSLEER. After removal of 0 bases from V and 1 base from J, the junction contained 6 bases not matched to a gene. CDR3 length: 17 amino acids. CDR3 protein: CASSQDLRTGGSYEQYF. The CDR3 DNA reads TGCGCCAGCAGCCAAGACCTTAGGACAGGGGGATCCTACGAGCAGTACTTC.

The chain combines TRBV4-3 with TRBJ1-2, with D possibly TRBD1 on 5 matching bases. V was pared by 1 base and J by 0 bases, with 15 bases between. The CDR3 length is 17 residues. Germline V gene sequence: CDR1 LGHNA, CDR2 YSLEER. The CDR3: CASSQGRTGVANYGYTF. CDR3 DNA sequence: TGCGCCAGCAGCCAAGGCCGCACGGGGGTAGCTAACTATGGCTACACCTTC.

Relative to its sample, this clonotype is medium-sized. The gene calls are TRBV2 and TRBJ2-5, with D perhaps matching TRBD1 (6 bases). V was clipped by 4 bases and J by 4 bases, with 25 bases between them. This CDR3 comprises 18 residues. Germline V gene sequence: CDR1 SNHLY, CDR2 FYNNEI. The CDR3 nucleotides are TGTGCCAGCAGTGGTCGGGACACCACGGGTGGCGGGTTAGAGACCCAGTACTTC. It is translated as CASSGRDTTGGGLETQYF.

The chain is built from TRBV5-1 and TRBJ1-3; D is uncertain. This CDR3 has 14 amino acids. Germline V gene data show CDR1 as SGHRS and CDR2 as YFSETQ. V shed 5 bases and J shed 0 bases, with 9 bases lying between them. CDR3 residues: CASRPAASGNTIYF. The DNA for the CDR3 is TGCGCCAGCAGGCCCGCCGCCTCTGGAAACACCATATATTTT. Combining the CDR3 with reference TRBV5-1 and TRBJ1-3 gives the whole variable domain KAGVTQTPRYLIKTRGQQVTLSCSPISGHRSVSWYQQTPGQGLQFLFEYFSETQRNKGNFPGRFSGRQFSNSRSEMNVSTLELGDSALYLCASRPAASGNTIYFGEGSWLTVV.

By proportion, this clonotype is medium-sized. This chain uses TRBV27 with TRBJ1-5; a possible D gene is TRBD1 (6 bases). CDR1 is MNHEY and CDR2 is SMNVEV in the germline V gene (reference sequence). The germline V and J ends were trimmed by 1 base and 0 bases, with 13 bases remaining between them. This CDR3 comprises 17 residues. The CDR3 nucleotides read TGTGCCAGCAGTTTATTGACACAGGGTTATAGCAATCAGCCCCAGCATTTT. The encoded protein is CASSLLTQGYSNQPQHF.

By share, this clonotype ranks as medium-sized. The genes are TRBV6-1 and TRBJ2-2, with TRBD2 matching 13 bases. The CDR3 is 16 residues long. CDR1 and CDR2 from the germline V gene are MNHNS and SASEGT. V shed 7 bases and J 7 bases; nucleotides not matched to a gene: 9. This chain's CDR3 is CASTPGTSGVGGELFF. The DNA of the CDR3 is TGTGCCAGCACCCCTGGGACTAGCGGGGTCGGCGGGGAGCTGTTTTTT.

In regard to this clonotype: A clone one base away is much larger, so this may be a read error. The chain links TRBV11-3 to TRBJ1-6, with no clear D. The germline V gene has CDR1 SGHNT and CDR2 YENEEA. V lost 3 bases and J 7 bases, leaving 10 bases between the germline ends. The CDR3 is 14 amino acids. The CDR3 DNA sequence: TGTGCCAGCAGCTTGGAGGGAGTGAATTCACCCCTCCACTTT. Translation gives CASSLEGVNSPLHF.

This clonotype has a handful of counts. The V gene is TRBV2, the J gene TRBJ2-3; D is tentatively TRBD1 or TRBD2 (5 bases each). The CDR3 contains 17 residues. The germline CDR1 and CDR2 sequences are SNHLY and FYNNEI. V was pared by 5 bases and J by 5 bases, with 23 bases between. CDR3 sequence: CASSYTTGTAPGDTQYF. Written as DNA, the CDR3 is TGTGCCAGCAGTTATACTACCGGGACCGCCCCGGGAGATACGCAGTATTTT.

With respect to this clonotype: A much bigger clone sits one base away, suggesting this may be a read error. CDR3 amino acids: CASSEDRWGYTF. The CDR3, as DNA: TGCGCCAGCAGCGAGGACAGATGGGGCTACACCTTC. This chain links TRBV5-1 with TRBJ1-2; perhaps TRBD1 as D (6 bases). V was cut by 4 bases and J by 8 bases, with 12 bases left in between. Germline V CDR1 and CDR2: SGHRS, YFSETQ. This CDR3 comprises 12 residues.

The chain carries TRBV24-1 and TRBJ2-7; TRBD1 matches at 7 bases. Germline V lookup: CDR1 KGHDR, CDR2 SFDVKD. After removal of 4 bases from V and 2 bases from J, the junction contained 7 bases not matched to a gene. This CDR3 comprises 15 residues. CDR3 sequence reads: CATSDPTGEPYEQYF. In DNA form, the CDR3 reads TGTGCCACCAGTGACCCCACAGGGGAGCCCTACGAGCAGTACTTC.

The CDR3 sequence is CSVSETGQETQYF. CDR3 coding DNA: TGCAGCGTTTCAGAGACAGGGCAAGAGACCCAGTACTTC. This chain joins TRBV29-1 and TRBJ2-5; 7 bases are a match to TRBD1. Germline V gives CDR1 SQVTM, CDR2 ANQGSEA. Trimming removed 5 bases from V and 2 bases from J; junction bases left unmatched: 5. CDR3 length: 13 amino acids.

The V gene is TRBV7-9, the J gene TRBJ2-7, with a tentative D call TRBD1 (6 bases). With 9 bases removed from V and 1 base from J, the gap between germline ends came to 13 bases. The CDR3 is 13 amino acids. Germline V CDR1 and CDR2: SEHNR, FQNEAQ (reference sequence). CDR3 DNA sequence: TGTGCCAGAAGCCACGACAGGTCCTACGAGCAGTACTTC. Its translation: CARSHDRSYEQYF.